Listed below are T cell receptor beta chains from one sample, sequenced in a study of T cell repertoires in cytomegalovirus infection. Antigens of these TCRs are unknown. TCRdb reanalysed the reads using MiXCR and keeps one entry per CDR3 protein. The table has approximately 350,000 distinct CDR3 sequences, roughly 34% seen once. The starting material was cultured PBMCs, obtained from culture after CMV antigen stimulation. These receptors were obtained from a human donor in good health (CMV status not recorded). Some clones in this sample may be carry-over from other donors' samples. CDR3s include the opening cysteine and the closing phenylalanine or tryptophan. Each record gives: J gene, CDR3 length, V gene, D gene, clone size, CDR3 DNA, CDR3 protein. A D gene is named only where the DNA matches it firmly. Only part of the rows carry a size: once, few, many, or a class if the clone is expanded.

TRBJ2-7	12	TRBV10-3	-	-	TGTGCCATCAGTGGGGGAAGGTACGAGCAGTACTTC	CAISGGRYEQYF
TRBJ2-1	13	TRBV12-3/TRBV12-4	-	-	TGTGCCAGCACTCCGACTCCCCGCAATGAGCAGTTCTTC	CASTPTPRNEQFF
TRBJ1-1	16	TRBV28	-	-	TGTGCCAGCAGTTTAAGCAGGGCCCCCTTGAACACTGAAGCTTTCTTT	CASSLSRAPLNTEAFF
TRBJ1-6	12	TRBV7-6	-	-	TGTGCCAGCAGCTTAAACAGGTCACCCCTCCACTTT	CASSLNRSPLHF
TRBJ2-7	15	TRBV7-2	-	many	TGTGCCAGCAGCTCCTCGGCGGGGCTAGCCTACGAGCAGTACTTC	CASSSSAGLAYEQYF
TRBJ2-2	13	TRBV10-3	-	-	TGTGCCATCAGTGGGTCGAACACCGGGGAGCTGTTTTTT	CAISGSNTGELFF
TRBJ1-2	14	TRBV5-3	TRBD1	few	TGTGCCAGCAGCTGGGACAGCCAAATCTATGGCTACACCTTC	CASSWDSQIYGYTF
TRBJ1-1	14	TRBV28	-	-	TGTGCCAGCAGTTTTGGGGGGTGGGGGACTGAAGCTTTCTTT	CASSFGGWGTEAFF
TRBJ2-1	15	TRBV7-2	-	many	TGTGCCAGCAGCTCGCGACAGGGAGGGTACAATGAGCAGTTCTTC	CASSSRQGGYNEQFF
TRBJ1-1	11	TRBV12-5	-	few	TGTGCTAGTGGTTTGGTGGGAGAAGCTTTCTTT	CASGLVGEAFF
TRBJ1-1	15	TRBV28	-	few	TGTGCCAGCAAAAGAGGAGGGGTTGGCGACACTGAAGCTTTCTTT	CASKRGGVGDTEAFF
TRBJ2-1	12	TRBV7-2	-	many	TGTGCCAGCAGCTTAGCGGGGTATGAGCAGTTCTTC	CASSLAGYEQFF
TRBJ2-7	16	TRBV28	-	-	TGTGCCAGCAGTTCGTACAGGGGAGGTGGTATCTACGAGCAGTACTTC	CASSSYRGGGIYEQYF
TRBJ2-1	14	TRBV6-1	-	-	TGTGCCAGCAGCCACACCGGGACCTTTAATGAGCAGTTCTTC	CASSHTGTFNEQFF
TRBJ2-3	14	TRBV19	-	-	TGTGCCAGTAGTATAGTTGGATACACAGATACGCAGTATTTT	CASSIVGYTDTQYF
TRBJ2-1	16	TRBV9	TRBD2	-	TGTGCCAGCAGCGTAGCTGGTAGCGGGACTAACAATGAGCAGTTCTTC	CASSVAGSGTNNEQFF
TRBJ1-5	14	TRBV7-2	-	few	TGTGCCAGCAGCTTACAGTTTCGGGAGCAGCCCCAGCATTTT	CASSLQFREQPQHF
TRBJ2-2	16	TRBV6-2/TRBV6-3	-	-	TGTGCCAGCAGCCGTGTAGGACAGAGGAACACCGGGGAGCTGTTTTTT	CASSRVGQRNTGELFF
TRBJ2-2	18	TRBV13	TRBD1	few	TGTGCCAGCAGCGTCCAAACAGGGGGCGGCCGGACCACCGGGGAGCTGTTTTTT	CASSVQTGGGRTTGELFF
TRBJ1-2	14	TRBV7-9	-	-	TGTGCCAGCATCCAGTGGGCAACAAACTATGGCTACACCTTC	CASIQWATNYGYTF
TRBJ2-5	16	TRBV7-3	TRBD2	few	TGTGCCAGCAGCTTAAACGGGCCTAGCGGGCAAGAGACCCAGTACTTC	CASSLNGPSGQETQYF
TRBJ2-3	16	TRBV12-3/TRBV12-4	-	-	TGTGCCAGCAGTTTAGCGCTTTCAGGGGGCACAGATACGCAGTATTTT	CASSLALSGGTDTQYF
TRBJ1-5	15	TRBV6-6	-	once	TGTGCCAGCAGCCCCTATAGGTTCGAGCAATCAGCCCAGCATTTT	CASSPYRFEQSAQHF
TRBJ2-1	14	TRBV3-1	TRBD2	-	TGTGCCAGCAGCGATAGGACTAGTGTGAATGAGCAGTTCTTC	CASSDRTSVNEQFF
TRBJ2-7	14	TRBV5-1	-	few	TGCGCCAGCAGCTTCTTCCCGGGTAACCACGAGCAGTACTTC	CASSFFPGNHEQYF
TRBJ1-6	16	TRBV27	-	-	TGTGCCAGCAGTTTATTGGTGACCGGGGGCAGATCACCCCTCCACTTT	CASSLLVTGGRSPLHF
TRBJ2-3	11	TRBV7-9	-	-	TGTGCCAGCCCGAGCAGGGATACGCAGTATTTT	CASPSRDTQYF
TRBJ1-6	17	TRBV7-8	-	-	TGTGCCAGCAGCTTAGGGTCCAGAAGCTCCTATAATTCACCCCTCCACTTT	CASSLGSRSSYNSPLHF
TRBJ1-4	15	TRBV4-1	TRBD1	few	TGCGCCAGCAGCCAATCCGGGACAGGGAATGAAAAACTGTTTTTT	CASSQSGTGNEKLFF
TRBJ1-2	14	TRBV7-8	TRBD1	-	TGTGCCAGCAGCACCGGACAGGGGAACTATGGCTACACCTTC	CASSTGQGNYGYTF
TRBJ2-4	14	TRBV7-9	-	few	TGTGCCAGCAGCCCTTATAGCGGACAAAACATTCAGTACTTC	CASSPYSGQNIQYF
TRBJ1-1	13	TRBV29-1	-	-	TGCAGCGGTTCTAGGGGAGGTGGTACTGAAGCTTTCTTT	CSGSRGGGTEAFF
TRBJ2-1	11	TRBV7-6	-	-	TGTGCCAGCAGCTACAACAATGAGCAGTTCTTC	CASSYNNEQFF
TRBJ2-5	13	TRBV28	TRBD1	-	TGTGCCAGCACCAAGGACAGGGTTGAGACCCAGTACTTC	CASTKDRVETQYF
TRBJ2-2	14	TRBV20-1	-	many	TGCAGTGCTAAATTAGGATTTGAGACCGGGGAGCTGTTTTTT	CSAKLGFETGELFF
TRBJ1-3	14	TRBV19	-	-	TGTGCCAGTTTGGGACGGTCCTCTGGAAACACCATATATTTT	CASLGRSSGNTIYF
TRBJ2-5	12	TRBV7-9	-	few	TGTGCCAGCAGCGGAGACGCGAAGGCCCAGTACTTC	CASSGDAKAQYF
TRBJ2-7	17	TRBV28	TRBD2	few	TGTGCCAGCAGTTCCCCTAGTATCGGGAGGCCCGGCTACGAGCAGTACTTC	CASSSPSIGRPGYEQYF
TRBJ2-3	15	TRBV19	TRBD2	-	TGTGCCAGTAGTATCACGACTAGCGGGAAAGATACGCAGTATTTT	CASSITTSGKDTQYF
TRBJ2-5	14	TRBV7-6	-	few	TGTGCCAGCAGCCACAGAGGGGACTTTGAGACCCAGTACTTC	CASSHRGDFETQYF